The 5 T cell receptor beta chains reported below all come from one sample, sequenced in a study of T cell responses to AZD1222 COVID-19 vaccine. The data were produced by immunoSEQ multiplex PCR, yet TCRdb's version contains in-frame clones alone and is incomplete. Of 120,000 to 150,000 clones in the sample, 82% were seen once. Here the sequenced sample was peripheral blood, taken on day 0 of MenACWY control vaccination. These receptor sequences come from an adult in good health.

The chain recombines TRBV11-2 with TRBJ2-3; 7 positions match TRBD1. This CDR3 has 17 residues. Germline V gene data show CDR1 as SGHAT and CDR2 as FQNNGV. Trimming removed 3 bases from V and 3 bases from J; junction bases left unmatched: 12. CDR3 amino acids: CASSFSSWAGGTDTQYF. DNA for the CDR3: TGTGCCAGCAGCTTTTCCTCCTGGGCAGGGGGTACAGATACGCAGTATTTT.

This CDR3 is CASSMGRSNQPQHF. CDR3 bases: TGTGCCAGTAGTATGGGGCGGTCAAATCAGCCCCAGCATTTT. The chain recombines TRBV19 with TRBJ1-5, with D perhaps matching TRBD1 (5 bases). V was shortened by 3 bases and J by 4 bases, with 10 bases between the two germline ends. Germline V gene lookup returns CDR1 LNHDA and CDR2 SQIVND (reference sequence). This CDR3 contains 14 residues. Using reference TRBV19 and TRBJ1-5 for the parts outside the CDR3, the full variable domain is DGGITQSPKYLFRKEGQNVTLSCEQNLNHDAMYWYRQDPGQGLRLIYYSQIVNDFQKGDIAEGYSVSREKKESFPLTVTSAQKNPTAFYLCASSMGRSNQPQHFGDGTRLSIL.

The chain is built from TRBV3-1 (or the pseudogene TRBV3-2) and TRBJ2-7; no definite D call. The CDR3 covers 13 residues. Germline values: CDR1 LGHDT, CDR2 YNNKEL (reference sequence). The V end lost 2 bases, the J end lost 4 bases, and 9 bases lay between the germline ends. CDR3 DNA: TGTGCCAGCAGCCAACAACACAATTACGAGCAGTACTTC. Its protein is CASSQQHNYEQYF.

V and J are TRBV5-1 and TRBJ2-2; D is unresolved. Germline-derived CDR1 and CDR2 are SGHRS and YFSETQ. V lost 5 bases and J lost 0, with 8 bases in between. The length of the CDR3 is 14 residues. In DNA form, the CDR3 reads TGCGCCAGCAGGTTAGCCTCGAACACCGGGGAGCTGTTTTTT. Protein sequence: CASRLASNTGELFF.

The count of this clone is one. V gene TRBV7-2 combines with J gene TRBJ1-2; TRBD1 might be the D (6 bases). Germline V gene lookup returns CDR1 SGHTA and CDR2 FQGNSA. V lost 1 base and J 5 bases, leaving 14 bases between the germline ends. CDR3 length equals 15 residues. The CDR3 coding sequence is TGTGCCAGCAGCTTAGTGGCAGGGGCAGAATATGGCTACACCTTC. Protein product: CASSLVAGAEYGYTF.